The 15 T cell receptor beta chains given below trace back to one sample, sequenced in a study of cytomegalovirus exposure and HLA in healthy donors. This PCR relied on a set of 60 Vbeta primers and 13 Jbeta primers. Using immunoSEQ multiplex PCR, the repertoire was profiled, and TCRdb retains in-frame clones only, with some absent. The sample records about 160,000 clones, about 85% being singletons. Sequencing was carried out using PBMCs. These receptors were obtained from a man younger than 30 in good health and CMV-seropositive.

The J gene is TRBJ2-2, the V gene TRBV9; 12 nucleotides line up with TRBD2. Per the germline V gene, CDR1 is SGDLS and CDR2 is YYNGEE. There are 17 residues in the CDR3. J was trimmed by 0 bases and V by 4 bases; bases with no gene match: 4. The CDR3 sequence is CASSPGLAGPNTGELFF. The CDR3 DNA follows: TGTGCCAGCAGCCCCGGACTAGCGGGGCCGAACACCGGGGAGCTGTTTTTT.

DNA of the CDR3: TGTGCCATCAGTCCGGGACAGGGGAACTATGGCTACACCTTC. It specifies CAISPGQGNYGYTF. This chain uses TRBV10-3 with TRBJ1-2; 10 bases are a match to TRBD1. Germline CDR1 is ENHRY and CDR2 is SYGVKD. V shed 5 bases and J 2 bases; nucleotides not matched to a gene: 2. The CDR3 contains 14 residues.

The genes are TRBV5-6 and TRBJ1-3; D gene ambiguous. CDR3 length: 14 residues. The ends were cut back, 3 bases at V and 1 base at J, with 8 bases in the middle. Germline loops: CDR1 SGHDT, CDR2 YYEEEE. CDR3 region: CASSWGGSGNTIYF. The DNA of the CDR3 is TGTGCCAGCAGCTGGGGAGGTTCTGGAAACACCATATATTTT.

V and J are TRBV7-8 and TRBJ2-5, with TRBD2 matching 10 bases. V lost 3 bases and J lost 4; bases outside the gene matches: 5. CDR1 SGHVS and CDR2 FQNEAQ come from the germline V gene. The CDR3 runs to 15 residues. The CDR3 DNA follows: TGTGCCAGCAGCTTCAGCGGGGGGGCCGGAGAGACCCAGTACTTC. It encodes CASSFSGGAGETQYF.

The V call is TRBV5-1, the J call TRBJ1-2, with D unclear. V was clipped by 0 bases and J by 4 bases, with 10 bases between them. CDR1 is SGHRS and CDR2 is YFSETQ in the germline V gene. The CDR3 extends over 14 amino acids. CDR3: CASSLATGGYGYTF. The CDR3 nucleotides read TGCGCCAGCAGCTTGGCAACGGGAGGCTATGGCTACACCTTC.

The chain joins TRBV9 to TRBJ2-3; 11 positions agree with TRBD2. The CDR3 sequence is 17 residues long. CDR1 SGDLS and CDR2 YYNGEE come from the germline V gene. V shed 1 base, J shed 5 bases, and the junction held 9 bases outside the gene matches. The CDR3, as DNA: TGTGCCAGCAGCGTAACGCTAGCGGGGGGCGGGGAAGATACGCAGTATTTT. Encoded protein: CASSVTLAGGGEDTQYF.

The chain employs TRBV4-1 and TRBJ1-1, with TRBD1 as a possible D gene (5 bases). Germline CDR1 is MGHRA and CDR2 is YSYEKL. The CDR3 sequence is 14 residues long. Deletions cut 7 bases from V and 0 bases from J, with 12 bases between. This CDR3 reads CASTREGMNTEAFF. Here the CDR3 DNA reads TGCGCCAGCACCAGGGAAGGGATGAACACTGAAGCTTTCTTT.

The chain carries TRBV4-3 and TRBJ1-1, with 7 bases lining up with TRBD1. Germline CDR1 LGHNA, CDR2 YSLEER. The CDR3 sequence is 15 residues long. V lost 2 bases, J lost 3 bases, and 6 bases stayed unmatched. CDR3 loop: CASSQRAQGDTEAFF. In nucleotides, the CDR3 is TGCGCCAGCAGCCAACGAGCGCAGGGGGACACTGAAGCTTTCTTT.

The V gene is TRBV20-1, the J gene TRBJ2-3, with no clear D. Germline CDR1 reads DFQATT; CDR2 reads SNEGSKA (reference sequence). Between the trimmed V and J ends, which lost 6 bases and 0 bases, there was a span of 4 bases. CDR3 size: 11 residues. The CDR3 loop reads CSAVSTDTQYF. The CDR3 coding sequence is TGCAGTGCCGTTAGCACAGATACGCAGTATTTT.

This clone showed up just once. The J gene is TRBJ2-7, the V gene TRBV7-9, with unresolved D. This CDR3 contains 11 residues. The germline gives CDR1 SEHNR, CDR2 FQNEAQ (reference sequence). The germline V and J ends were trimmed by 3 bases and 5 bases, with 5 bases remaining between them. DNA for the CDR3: TGTGCCAGCAGCTTCAGCGACGAGCAGTACTTC. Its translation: CASSFSDEQYF.

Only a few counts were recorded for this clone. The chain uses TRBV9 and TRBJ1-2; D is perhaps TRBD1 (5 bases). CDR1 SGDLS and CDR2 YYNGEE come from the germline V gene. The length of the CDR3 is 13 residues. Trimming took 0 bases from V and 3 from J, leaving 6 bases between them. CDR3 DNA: TGTGCCAGCAGCGTAGGGGGGGACTATGGCTACACCTTC. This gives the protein CASSVGGDYGYTF. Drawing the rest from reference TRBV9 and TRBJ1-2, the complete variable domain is DSGVTQTPKHLITATGQRVTLRCSPRSGDLSVYWYQQSLDQGLQFLIQYYNGEERAKGNILERFSAQQFPDLHSELNLSSLELGDSALYFCASSVGGDYGYTFGSGTRLTVV.

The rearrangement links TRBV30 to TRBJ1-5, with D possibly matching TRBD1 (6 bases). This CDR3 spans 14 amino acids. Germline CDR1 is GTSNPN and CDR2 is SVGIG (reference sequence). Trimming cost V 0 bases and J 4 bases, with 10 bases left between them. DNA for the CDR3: TGTGCCTGGAGTGTACAGGGCTTAAATCAGCCCCAGCATTTT. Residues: CAWSVQGLNQPQHF.

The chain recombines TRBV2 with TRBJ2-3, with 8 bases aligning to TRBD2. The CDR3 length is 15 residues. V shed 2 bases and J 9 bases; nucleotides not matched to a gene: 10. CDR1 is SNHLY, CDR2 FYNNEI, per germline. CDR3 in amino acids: CASSEIAGYRRTQYF. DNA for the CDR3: TGTGCCAGCAGTGAAATAGCGGGGTACCGTCGGACGCAGTATTTT.

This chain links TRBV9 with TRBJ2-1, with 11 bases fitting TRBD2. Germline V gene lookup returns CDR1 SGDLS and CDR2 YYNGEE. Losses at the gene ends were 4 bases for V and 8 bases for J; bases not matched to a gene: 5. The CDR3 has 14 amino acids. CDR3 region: CASSSGLAVDEQFF. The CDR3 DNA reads TGTGCCAGCAGCTCGGGACTAGCGGTAGATGAGCAGTTCTTC.

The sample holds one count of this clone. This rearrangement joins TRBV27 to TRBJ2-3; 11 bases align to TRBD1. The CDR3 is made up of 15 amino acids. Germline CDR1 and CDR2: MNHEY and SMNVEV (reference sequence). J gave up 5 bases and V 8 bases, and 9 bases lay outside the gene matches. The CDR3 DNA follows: TGTGCCAGCGGACTTCCGGGACAGGGGGGAGATACGCAGTATTTT. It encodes CASGLPGQGGDTQYF.